Presented here are 26 T cell receptor beta chains from one specimen sequenced in a study of cytomegalovirus exposure and HLA in healthy donors. The primer mix had 60 Vbeta and 13 Jbeta primers. Libraries were prepared by immunoSEQ multiplex PCR; TCRdb keeps only in-frame clonotypes and omits some of them. The sample consists of some 120,000 clones, around 78% of them appearing once. The sample comprised PBMCs. The source of these receptors is a man between 40 and 49 years old in good health and CMV-seronegative.

V usage is TRBV30 and J usage is TRBJ1-6; the D is unclear. V gave up 3 bases and J gave up 10 bases, with 13 bases separating them. The CDR3 consists of 13 residues. Germline V gene data show CDR1 as GTSNPN and CDR2 as SVGIG (reference sequence). CDR3 loop: CAWRGREKSPLHF. In DNA, the CDR3 is TGTGCCTGGAGGGGGAGGGAGAAATCACCCCTCCACTTT.

The rearrangement uses TRBV6-1 and TRBJ1-2, with 8 bases identical to TRBD1. Germline V lookup: CDR1 MNHNS, CDR2 SASEGT. J was trimmed by 6 bases and V by 1 base; bases with no gene match: 4. There are 14 residues in the CDR3. CDR3 DNA: TGTGCCAGCAGTGAAGGGACAGGGTTCGATGGCTACACCTTC. This codes for CASSEGTGFDGYTF.

The V and J genes are TRBV5-1 and TRBJ1-4; possibly TRBD1 for D (6 bases). Germline CDR1 and CDR2: SGHRS and YFSETQ. The CDR3 is 15 residues long. Deletions cut 7 bases from V and 8 bases from J, with 21 bases between. In DNA, the CDR3 is TGCGCCAGCCACCGGGGGGCAGGGGCTCGGGAAAAACTGTTTTTT. Its protein product is CASHRGAGAREKLFF.

V and J are TRBV4-3 and TRBJ2-3; 10 bases line up with TRBD1. Germline assignment: CDR1 LGHNA and CDR2 YSLEER. The CDR3 loop spans 15 amino acids. With 4 bases clipped from V and 4 bases from J, the junction kept 5 bases outside the gene matches. The DNA for the CDR3 is TGCGCCAGCAGCCCGGGACAGGGGCTAGCAGATACGCAGTATTTT. It codes for CASSPGQGLADTQYF.

V usage is TRBV11-2 and J usage is TRBJ2-5; 8 bases are a match to TRBD1. V lost 2 bases, J lost 4 bases, and 15 bases stayed unmatched. The CDR3 length is 18 residues. Germline V gene data show CDR1 as SGHAT and CDR2 as FQNNGV. CDR3 DNA sequence: TGTGCCAGCAGCTTAAAAGGACAGGGTGTTTTCCTTAGAGAGACCCAGTACTTC. Translated, it gives CASSLKGQGVFLRETQYF.

The genes are TRBV5-6 and TRBJ1-1, with 7 bases identical to TRBD1. With 4 bases clipped from V and 5 bases from J, the junction kept 5 bases outside the gene matches. The CDR3 is made up of 13 amino acids. Germline V lookup: CDR1 SGHDT, CDR2 YYEEEE. CDR3 coding DNA: TGTGCCAGCAGCAATACAGGGGTGACTGAAGCTTTCTTT. Amino acid sequence: CASSNTGVTEAFF.

This chain links TRBV30 with TRBJ1-5, with D hard to call. CDR3 length: 14 amino acids. The V end was cut by 2 bases, the J end by 2 bases, with 10 bases between. Germline lookup yields CDR1 GTSNPN and CDR2 SVGIG (reference sequence). CDR3 protein: CAWSSGLGNQPQHF. The CDR3 coding sequence is TGTGCCTGGAGTTCTGGGCTTGGCAATCAGCCCCAGCATTTT.

CDR3 sequence: CASSQEAGGLVDTEAFF. The DNA for the CDR3 is TGCGCCAGCAGCCAAGAAGCGGGCGGGCTAGTCGACACTGAAGCTTTCTTT. The chain combines TRBV4-1 with TRBJ1-1; D is unclear. This CDR3 has 17 residues. The V end was cut by 0 bases, the J end by 3 bases, with 17 bases between. Germline CDR1 MGHRA, CDR2 YSYEKL.

This clone appeared a single time. V gene TRBV6-1 combines with J gene TRBJ2-5, with D maybe TRBD2 (7 bases). This CDR3 comprises 14 residues. Deletions cut 7 bases from V and 9 bases from J, with 21 bases between. Germline CDR1 and CDR2: MNHNS and SASEGT. CDR3: CASTKRGSGEAQYF. In DNA form, the CDR3 reads TGTGCCAGCACCAAGAGGGGGAGCGGGGAGGCCCAGTACTTC.

On this clone: Other DNA sequences in this sample translate to the same CDR3. The V gene is TRBV28, the J gene TRBJ2-7; 9 bases agree with TRBD1. After removal of 6 bases from V and 2 bases from J, the junction contained 8 bases not matched to a gene. The length of the CDR3 is 15 residues. Per the germline V gene, CDR1 is MDHEN and CDR2 is SYDVKM. CDR3: CASSPPGQGAYEQYF. For the CDR3, the DNA is TGTGCCAGCAGCCCACCGGGACAGGGAGCCTACGAGCAGTACTTC.

The V gene is TRBV7-2, the J gene TRBJ2-7; D possibly corresponds to TRBD1 (6 bases). Germline V CDR1 and CDR2: SGHTA, FQGNSA. The CDR3 consists of 15 residues. The germline V and J ends were trimmed by 5 bases and 4 bases, with 18 bases remaining between them. The CDR3 DNA is TGTGCCAGCAGCCCCGAAAGCACAGGGAAGTACGAGCAGTACTTC. Translation: CASSPESTGKYEQYF.

V usage is TRBV2 and J usage is TRBJ1-5; tentative D call: TRBD1 (5 bases). Germline V CDR1 and CDR2: SNHLY, FYNNEI. V lost 1 base and J 5 bases, leaving 12 bases between the germline ends. The CDR3 sequence is 15 residues long. DNA of the CDR3: TGTGCCAGCAGTGAAGAGGAGGGGAGGCATCAGCCCCAGCATTTT. This codes for CASSEEEGRHQPQHF. The variable domain in full, with the rest retrieved from reference TRBV2 and TRBJ1-5, is EPEVTQTPSHQVTQMGQEVILRCVPISNHLYFYWYRQILGQKVEFLVSFYNNEISEKSEIFDDQFSVERPDGSNFTLKIRSTKLEDSAMYFCASSEEEGRHQPQHFGDGTRLSIL.

This clone showed up just a few times. The genes are TRBV7-3 and TRBJ2-2; D call uncertain. Trimming stripped 5 bases from V and 2 bases from J, with 6 bases between. CDR1 SGHTA and CDR2 FQGTGA come from the germline V gene. CDR3 length equals 13 residues. CDR3 sequence (DNA): TGTGCCAGCAGCCCTAAAAACACCGGGGAGCTGTTTTTT. It codes for CASSPKNTGELFF. Complete variable domain (other parts from reference TRBV7-3 and TRBJ2-2): GAGVSQTPSNKVTEKGKYVELRCDPISGHTALYWYRQSLGQGPEFLIYFQGTGAADDSGLPNDRFFAVRPEGSVSTLKIQRTERGDSAVYLCASSPKNTGELFFGEGSRLTVL.

In DNA, the CDR3 is TGCAGTGCCCCGGGGGGGGAAGCTTTCTTT. Amino acid sequence: CSAPGGEAFF. The J gene is TRBJ1-1, the V gene TRBV20-1; D may be TRBD1 (5 bases). V was clipped by 6 bases and J by 8 bases, with 10 bases between them. The CDR3 totals 10 residues. CDR1 and CDR2 from the germline V gene are DFQATT and SNEGSKA (reference sequence).

This chain connects TRBV27 to TRBJ1-2; D is uncertain. The CDR3 consists of 15 residues. The V and J ends lost 0 bases and 2 bases respectively, with 10 bases between them. Germline CDR1 MNHEY, CDR2 SMNVEV (reference sequence). The CDR3 coding sequence is TGTGCCAGCAGTTTATCACGGGTCTCCAACTATGGCTACACCTTC. Translation gives CASSLSRVSNYGYTF.

The DNA for the CDR3 is TGTGCCAGCAGCTTTGGGTCAGTTGGGCCCTACGAGCAGTACTTC. The encoded protein is CASSFGSVGPYEQYF. The chain employs TRBV7-2 and TRBJ2-5; D is unclear. The better agreement between TRBJ2-7 and the DNA end casts doubt on the J call. The CDR3 runs 15 residues. Germline V gene sequence: CDR1 SGHTA, CDR2 FQGNSA.

The chain couples TRBV27 to TRBJ1-1; 10 nucleotides match TRBD1. J was trimmed by 11 bases and V by 3 bases; bases with no gene match: 6. The V gene's germline CDR1 is MNHEY and CDR2 SMNVEV (reference sequence). This CDR3 spans 13 amino acids. CDR3 amino acids: CASSFGTGDVAFF. In DNA, the CDR3 is TGTGCCAGCAGTTTCGGGACAGGGGACGTGGCTTTCTTT.

This chain joins TRBV18 and TRBJ1-4; TRBD1 agrees at 9 bases. Looked up from germline, CDR1 is KGHSH and CDR2 is LQKENI. Trimming cost V 3 bases and J 8 bases; bases outside gene matches: 16. This CDR3 spans 18 amino acids. CDR3 sequence reads: CASSPQGQGKGPREKLFF. The CDR3 DNA reads TGTGCCAGCTCACCGCAAGGACAGGGGAAGGGCCCAAGAGAAAAACTGTTTTTT. The full variable domain, in which reference TRBV18 and TRBJ1-4 provide the parts outside the CDR3, is NAGVMQNPRHLVRRRGQEARLRCSPMKGHSHVYWYRQLPEEGLKFMVYLQKENIIDESGMPKERFSAEFPKEGPSILRIQQVVRGDSAAYFCASSPQGQGKGPREKLFFGSGTQLSVL.

V is TRBV9 and J is TRBJ1-4, with no clear D. Germline V gene lookup returns CDR1 SGDLS and CDR2 YYNGEE. The CDR3 spans 13 residues. Trimming took off 4 bases at V and 4 bases at J, with 8 bases between the two ends. CDR3: CASSQSNNEKLFF. CDR3 nucleotides: TGTGCCAGCAGCCAATCCAATAATGAAAAACTGTTTTTT. Using reference TRBV9 and TRBJ1-4 for the parts outside the CDR3, the full variable domain is DSGVTQTPKHLITATGQRVTLRCSPRSGDLSVYWYQQSLDQGLQFLIQYYNGEERAKGNILERFSAQQFPDLHSELNLSSLELGDSALYFCASSQSNNEKLFFGSGTQLSVL.

The J gene is TRBJ1-2, the V gene TRBV29-1; possible D gene TRBD1, 6 bases. The germline V and J ends were trimmed by 4 bases and 8 bases, with 14 bases remaining between them. The germline V gene has CDR1 SQVTM and CDR2 ANQGSEA. This CDR3 has 12 amino acids. DNA for the CDR3: TGCAGCGTTGTCACACAGGGTTGGGGCTACACCTTC. Its protein product is CSVVTQGWGYTF.

This chain links TRBV10-3 with TRBJ1-1, with TRBD1 matching 7 bases. CDR1 ENHRY and CDR2 SYGVKD come from the germline V gene. Losses at the gene ends were 6 bases for V and 0 bases for J; bases not matched to a gene: 10. The CDR3 length is 16 residues. The CDR3 DNA follows: TGTGCCATCAGGAGACTCGGGACAGCGATGAACACTGAAGCTTTCTTT. Translating it yields CAIRRLGTAMNTEAFF.

This clone was seen a handful of times. This chain uses TRBV7-9 with TRBJ2-5, with TRBD2 as a possible D gene (7 bases). Per germline, CDR1 SEHNR and CDR2 FQNEAQ (reference sequence). CDR3 size: 15 residues. V was pared by 2 bases and J by 2 bases, with 12 bases between. The CDR3 region has the DNA TGTGCCAGCAGCTTACTGGGGGGGCATCAAGAGACCCAGTACTTC. Protein sequence: CASSLLGGHQETQYF.

The V and J genes are TRBV27 and TRBJ1-4; D is possibly TRBD1 (5 bases). Germline V gene data show CDR1 as MNHEY and CDR2 as SMNVEV (reference sequence). V gave up 6 bases and J gave up 3 bases, with 8 bases separating them. The CDR3 covers 13 residues. Here the CDR3 DNA reads TGTGCCAGCAGCAGGGCTCCTAATGAAAAACTGTTTTTT. Its translation is CASSRAPNEKLFF. The variable domain in full, completed from reference TRBV27 and TRBJ1-4, reads EAQVTQNPRYLITVTGKKLTVTCSQNMNHEYMSWYRQDPGLGLRQIYYSMNVEVTDKGDVPEGYKVSRKEKRNFPLILESPSPNQTSLYFCASSRAPNEKLFFGSGTQLSVL.

This clone appeared many times. The rearrangement links TRBV6-6 to TRBJ2-5, with D possibly TRBD2 on 6 matching bases. Trimming took off 4 bases at V and 2 bases at J, with 11 bases between the two ends. The CDR3 is made up of 14 amino acids. Germline CDR1 reads MNHNY; CDR2 reads SVGAGI (reference sequence). The CDR3 is CASSLGGIQETQYF. The CDR3 DNA follows: TGTGCCAGCAGTTTGGGGGGAATACAAGAGACCCAGTACTTC.

This clone was observed a single time. The chain uses TRBV19 and TRBJ2-2; 7 bases are shared with TRBD1. The length of the CDR3 is 15 residues. J was trimmed by 5 bases and V by 2 bases; bases with no gene match: 5. Germline V gene sequence: CDR1 LNHDA, CDR2 SQIVND (reference sequence). The DNA for the CDR3 is TGTGCCAGTAGTATAACAGGGGTGTCGACCGGGGAGCTGTTTTTT. Translation gives CASSITGVSTGELFF.

This rearrangement joins TRBV11-3 to TRBJ2-2; 9 bases are a match to TRBD1. The V segment lost 4 bases and the J segment 6 bases; nucleotides outside the gene matches: 9. Germline V CDR1 and CDR2: SGHNT, YENEEA. The CDR3 runs 16 residues. CDR3 sequence reads: CASSYPVGQGSGELFF. CDR3 coding DNA: TGTGCCAGCAGCTACCCGGTGGGACAGGGCTCCGGGGAGCTGTTTTTT.